These T cell receptor beta chains were read from a single sample in a study of T cell changes during pregnancy in multiple sclerosis. TCRdb keeps only in-frame clones here, not all; method: immunoSEQ multiplex PCR. The data contain tens of thousands of clones, roughly 90% of them singletons. Sequenced material: CD8+ T cells from peripheral blood mononuclear cells, taken in the third trimester of pregnancy. The receptors were gathered from a female donor with multiple sclerosis, enrolled in a pregnancy study. CDR3s include the opening cysteine and the closing phenylalanine or tryptophan. Each record gives: clone size, V gene, D gene, J gene, CDR3 DNA, CDR3 protein. The D gene is left open where the match is weak. The size field is filled for only some rows; it gives once, few, many or a size class.

clone_size: NA; v_call: TRBV7-3; d_call: NA; j_call: TRBJ2-2; cdr3_nt: TGTGCCAGCAGCTCGGGTCCCTACACCGGGGAGCTGTTTTTT; cdr3_aa: CASSSGPYTGELFF
clone_size: NA; v_call: TRBV29-1; d_call: NA; j_call: TRBJ2-2; cdr3_nt: TGCAGCGCCGCAGGGTCGGGAGCCAGAACCACCGGGGAGCTGTTTTTT; cdr3_aa: CSAAGSGARTTGELFF
clone_size: NA; v_call: TRBV11-2; d_call: TRBD2; j_call: TRBJ2-3; cdr3_nt: TGTGCCAGCAGCTTAGTGCTGACTAGCGGGTTAGATACGCAGTATTTT; cdr3_aa: CASSLVLTSGLDTQYF
clone_size: NA; v_call: TRBV29-1; d_call: NA; j_call: TRBJ1-4; cdr3_nt: TGCAGCGCCCTCATAGCGTCAACTAATGAAAAACTGTTTTTT; cdr3_aa: CSALIASTNEKLFF
clone_size: NA; v_call: TRBV15; d_call: NA; j_call: TRBJ2-1; cdr3_nt: TGTGCCACCAGCAGAGAACAGGACAATGAGCAGTTCTTC; cdr3_aa: CATSREQDNEQFF
clone_size: once; v_call: TRBV27; d_call: NA; j_call: TRBJ2-5; cdr3_nt: TGTGCCAGCAGTCCACCGGGACGGGAGTGGGAGACCCAGTACTTC; cdr3_aa: CASSPPGREWETQYF
clone_size: NA; v_call: TRBV27; d_call: NA; j_call: TRBJ2-3; cdr3_nt: TGTGCCAGCAGTTATCTAGCTGCAGATACGCAGTATTTT; cdr3_aa: CASSYLAADTQYF
clone_size: NA; v_call: TRBV21-1; d_call: NA; j_call: TRBJ1-1; cdr3_nt: TGTGCCAGCAGGCGATCGGACAGGATAAACACTGAAGCTTTCTTT; cdr3_aa: CASRRSDRINTEAFF
clone_size: NA; v_call: TRBV7-2; d_call: NA; j_call: TRBJ2-7; cdr3_nt: TGTGCCAGCAGCTTAGGGAGCGGCGAGCAGTACTTC; cdr3_aa: CASSLGSGEQYF
clone_size: NA; v_call: TRBV9; d_call: TRBD1; j_call: TRBJ1-1; cdr3_nt: TGTGCCAGCAGCGTTTCACAGGGGACGGGGTCTGAAGCTTTCTTT; cdr3_aa: CASSVSQGTGSEAFF
clone_size: NA; v_call: TRBV15; d_call: NA; j_call: TRBJ1-6; cdr3_nt: TGTGCCACCAGCAGCGGGACTGGCGATTCACCCCTCCACTTT; cdr3_aa: CATSSGTGDSPLHF
clone_size: NA; v_call: TRBV4-3; d_call: TRBD1; j_call: TRBJ1-4; cdr3_nt: TGCGCCAGCAGCCTCCGACAGGGCGCTAGTAATGAAAAACTGTTTTTT; cdr3_aa: CASSLRQGASNEKLFF
clone_size: NA; v_call: TRBV29-1; d_call: TRBD1; j_call: TRBJ2-7; cdr3_nt: TGCAGCGTACGTCCCGGGACAGGGAACTACGAGCAGTACTTC; cdr3_aa: CSVRPGTGNYEQYF